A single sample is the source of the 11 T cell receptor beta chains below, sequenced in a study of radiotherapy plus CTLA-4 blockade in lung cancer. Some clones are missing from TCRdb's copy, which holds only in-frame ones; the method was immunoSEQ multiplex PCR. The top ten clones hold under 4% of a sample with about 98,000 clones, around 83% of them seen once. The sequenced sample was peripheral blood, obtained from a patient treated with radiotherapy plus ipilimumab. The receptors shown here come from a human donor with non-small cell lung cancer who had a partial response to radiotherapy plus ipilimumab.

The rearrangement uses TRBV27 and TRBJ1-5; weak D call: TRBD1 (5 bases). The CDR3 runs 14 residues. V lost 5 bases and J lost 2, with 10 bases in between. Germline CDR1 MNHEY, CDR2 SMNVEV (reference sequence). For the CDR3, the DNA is TGTGCCAGCAGTGGGGGGGGTGGCAATCAGCCCCAGCATTTT. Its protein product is CASSGGGGNQPQHF.

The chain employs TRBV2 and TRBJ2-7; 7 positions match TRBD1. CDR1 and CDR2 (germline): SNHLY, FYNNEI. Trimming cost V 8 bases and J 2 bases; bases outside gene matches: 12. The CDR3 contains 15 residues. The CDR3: CASSEGAGTAYEQYF. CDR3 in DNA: TGTGCCAGCTCCGAGGGGGCAGGGACCGCCTACGAGCAGTACTTC.

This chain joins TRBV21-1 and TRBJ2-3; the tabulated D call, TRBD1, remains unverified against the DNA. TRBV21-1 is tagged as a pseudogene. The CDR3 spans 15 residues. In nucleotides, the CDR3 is TGTGCCAGCAGCTCCCAGGGACAGCTGACGGATACGCAGTATTTT. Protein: CASSSQGQLTDTQYF.

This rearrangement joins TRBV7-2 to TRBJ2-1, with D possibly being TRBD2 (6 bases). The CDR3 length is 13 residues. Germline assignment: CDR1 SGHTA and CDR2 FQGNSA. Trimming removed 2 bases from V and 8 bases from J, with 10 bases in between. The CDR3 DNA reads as TGTGCCAGCAGCTTACTAGGAGGGGATGAGCAGTTCTTC. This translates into CASSLLGGDEQFF.

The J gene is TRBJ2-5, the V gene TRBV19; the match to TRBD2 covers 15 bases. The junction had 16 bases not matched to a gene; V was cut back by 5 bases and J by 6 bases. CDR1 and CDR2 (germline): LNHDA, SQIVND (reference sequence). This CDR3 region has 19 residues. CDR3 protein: CASSGTGTSGRNHLQTQYF. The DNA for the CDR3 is TGTGCCAGTAGTGGAACCGGGACTAGCGGGAGGAATCACCTGCAGACCCAGTACTTC.

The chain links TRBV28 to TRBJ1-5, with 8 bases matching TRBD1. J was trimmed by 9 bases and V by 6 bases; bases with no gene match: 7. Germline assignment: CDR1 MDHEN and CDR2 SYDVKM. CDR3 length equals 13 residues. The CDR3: CASRKTGERPQHF. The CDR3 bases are TGTGCCAGCAGAAAGACAGGGGAAAGGCCCCAGCATTTT.

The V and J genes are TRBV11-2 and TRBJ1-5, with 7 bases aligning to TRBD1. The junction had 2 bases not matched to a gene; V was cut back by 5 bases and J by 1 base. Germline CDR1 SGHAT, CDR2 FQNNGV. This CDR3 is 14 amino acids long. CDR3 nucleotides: TGTGCCAGCAGCCTGACAGGGAGCAATCAGCCCCAGCATTTT. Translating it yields CASSLTGSNQPQHF.

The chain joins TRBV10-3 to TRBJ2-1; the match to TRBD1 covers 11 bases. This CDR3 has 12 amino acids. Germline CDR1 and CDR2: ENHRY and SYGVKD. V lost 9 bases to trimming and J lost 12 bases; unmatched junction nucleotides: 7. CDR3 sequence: CAMGQGDTRQFF. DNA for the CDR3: TGTGCCATGGGACAGGGGGATACTCGGCAGTTCTTC.

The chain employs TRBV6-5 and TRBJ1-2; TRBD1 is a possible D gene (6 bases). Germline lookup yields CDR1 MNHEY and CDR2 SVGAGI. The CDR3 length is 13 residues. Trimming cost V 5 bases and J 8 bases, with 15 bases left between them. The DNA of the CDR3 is TGTGCCAGCAGTAATACAGGGAACGCGGGCTACACCTTC. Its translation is CASSNTGNAGYTF.

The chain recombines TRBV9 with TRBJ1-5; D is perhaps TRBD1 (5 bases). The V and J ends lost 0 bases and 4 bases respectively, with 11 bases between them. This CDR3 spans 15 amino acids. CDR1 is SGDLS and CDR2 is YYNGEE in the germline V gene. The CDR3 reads CASSVGAGLNQPQHF. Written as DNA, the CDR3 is TGTGCCAGCAGCGTAGGGGCAGGGCTGAATCAGCCCCAGCATTTT.

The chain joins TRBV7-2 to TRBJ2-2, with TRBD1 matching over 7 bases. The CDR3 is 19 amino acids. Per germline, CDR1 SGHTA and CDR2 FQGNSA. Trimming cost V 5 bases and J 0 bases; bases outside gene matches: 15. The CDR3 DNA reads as TGTGCCAGCAGCCTTCGAATCCAGGGGGAGCTATCGAACACCGGGGAGCTGTTTTTT. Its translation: CASSLRIQGELSNTGELFF.